The present entry profiles one T cell receptor (beta chain) with its context. A sample-barcoded 5' primer and a J-beta primer mix were used in a second PCR of roughly 7 to 11 cycles. TCRdb passed the 5' RACE reads through MiXCR, listing each CDR3 protein once. The table has approximately 1,000,000 distinct CDR3 sequences, more than 30% seen once; the top ten hold around 13%. Deletions cut 6 bases from V and 5 bases from J, with 13 bases between. The CDR3 is made up of 13 amino acids. These data originate in a study of blood T cells in healthy people across ages. What was sequenced was blood. The chain is built from TRBV12-3 or TRBV12-4 and TRBJ1-1; perhaps TRBD1 as D (6 bases). The receptor's source is a man aged 18 to 30 in good health. The CDR3 protein is CASSLIRGTEAFF. The DNA of the CDR3 is TGTGCCAGCAGCCTCATCAGGGGAACTGAAGCTTTCTTT.